What follows describes a single T cell receptor beta chain. The antigen it recognizes is unknown. Base qualities are not provided; no much larger clone lies one nucleotide away. At diagnosis, tumor, uninvolved tumor-adjacent lung and peripheral blood were collected and then preserved as a mix of FFPE and fresh-frozen material. These data come from a study of T cells in localized non-small cell lung cancer (dated by TCRdb to between 2020 and 2021). About the study as a whole: Comparing tumors with uninvolved tumor-adjacent lungs, the study looked at the T cell repertoires of fewer than 250 patients with early-stage NSCLC. Of the NSCLC patients, 129 were male and roughly 110 were female, and the mean age was around 70 years. The cohort consisted of about 240 treatment-naive NSCLC patients whose localized lung tumors had been resected.

On the study overall, not on this receptor specifically: Because multi-region tumor sequencing was not performed, intratumor heterogeneity could not be ruled out. Because of the exploratory design, TCR variables were selected using unadjusted p-values without false-discovery rate correction. A median of about 55 of the top 100 tumor clones were detected in paired uninvolved adjacent lung, and around 30 of these tumor clones were also found among the top 100 clones of the paired uninvolved adjacent lung. Longer overall survival was associated with higher T cell density in blood, whereas shorter survival was associated with higher clonality in adjacent lung. The highest T cell clonality was observed in uninvolved tumor-adjacent lung, where clonality exceeded that of tumor, suggesting that antigenic responses were more focused in uninvolved tumor-adjacent lung.

TCR beta CDR3 regions were sequenced from DNA using the immunoSEQ Assay. In the paper's pipeline: To compute T cell density, TCR beta template counts were normalized to usable DNA, which was estimated by amplifying housekeeping genes. The preseqR package was used to estimate richness by extrapolating to 400,000 templates for PBMC samples and to 120,000 templates for tissue samples. Clonality was defined by subtracting Pielou's evenness from one. Tissue-enriched TCRs were identified through differential abundance testing performed on productive amino-acid clonotypes, with a minimum total count of 5 and an alpha of 0.1. The Jaccard Index and the Morisita Overlap Index were used to measure repertoire overlap between compartments. GLIPH grouped TCR beta CDR3s together with public tetramer-defined viral CDR3s, and a viral motif had to include at least three viral sequences and also show V-gene enrichment. Sourced from immuneACCESS, this table was stored by TCRdb with only in-frame sequences that have V and J called. A share of the clones is absent; for the studies checked, an unresolved V gene accounts for under half, and the remainder has no known explanation. Clone size and the V and J calls come from that table; the DNA yielded D and trimming. This sample gives roughly 3,000 clones in total; around 45% of them show up just once. More than 12% of the sample is taken by the ten largest.

The CDR1 and CDR2 encoded by the germline V gene are SGHNT and YENEEA. There are 16 amino acids in the CDR3, from cysteine to phenylalanine inclusive. The sequence is cut down to CDR3 DNA, 48 bases in frame from base 1. Germline trimming amounts to 3 bases on V and 0 bases on J, with 3 as the count of junction bases outside the gene matches. Recombination connected TRBV11-3 to TRBJ1-4, and 8 junction bases match TRBD1. This TCR derives from a woman aged 35 to 70 with stage II squamous cell lung carcinoma. This sample comprised lung tumor tissue, obtained before any cancer treatment. The CDR3 has the sequence CASSFGQGATNEKLFF. Read as DNA, the sequence is TGTGCCAGCAGCTTCGGACAGGGTGCAACTAATGAAAAACTGTTTTTT.